This is a list of T cell receptor beta chains from one sample in a study of shared clonotypes between healthy human individuals. TCRdb keeps only in-frame clones here, not all; method: immunoSEQ multiplex PCR. The sample comprises about 2.5 million clones, roughly 90% of which are singletons, and 0.37% rests with the top ten. Specimen: naive CD4+ T cells from PBMCs. These receptors all come from a man between 18 and 29 years old in good health. Some clones in this sample may be carry-over from other donors' samples. The CDR3 runs from the conserved cysteine through the conserved F or W.

V gene: TRBV10-1
CDR3 protein: CASSSGRDINNEQFF

V gene: TRBV6-5
CDR3 protein: CASSRTLGSYEQYF

V gene: TRBV6-6
CDR3 protein: CASSYSEKDTGELFF

V gene: TRBV7-2
CDR3 protein: CASSLAFNGNTIYF

V gene: TRBV14
CDR3 protein: CASSQGQRAFF

V gene: TRBV5-1
CDR3 protein: CASSLESRNTEAFF

V gene: TRBV9
CDR3 protein: CASSVDHWSNQPQHF

V gene: TRBV6-6
CDR3 protein: CASSNQVTGHEKLFF

V gene: TRBV4-1
CDR3 protein: CASSQGGTWIPMGYTF

V gene: TRBV18
CDR3 protein: CASSPLAGQVAEQYF

V gene: TRBV5-1
CDR3 protein: CASSPSGTETYEQYF

V gene: TRBV6-5
CDR3 protein: CASRLGGSGKNIQYF

V gene: TRBV5-1
CDR3 protein: CASTGQTNEKLFF

V gene: TRBV7-9
CDR3 protein: CASSFTRDRFEKLFF

V gene: TRBV5-1
CDR3 protein: CASSRNPGNTEAFF

V gene: TRBV7-3
CDR3 protein: CASSLLPGGTEAFF

V gene: TRBV29-1
CDR3 protein: CSAMDHLRSGGYTF

V gene: TRBV2
CDR3 protein: CASSITGTSNTGELFF

V gene: TRBV27
CDR3 protein: CASPTGTSGYEQYF

V gene: TRBV19
CDR3 protein: CASSSAGHGPLGYTF

V gene: TRBV27
CDR3 protein: CASSLLAGGRVNEQFF

V gene: TRBV5-1
CDR3 protein: CASSQTGGGQFTYEQYF

V gene: TRBV4-1
CDR3 protein: CASSRSDGRYRTDTQYF

V gene: TRBV7-6
CDR3 protein: CASSQGLDGDEQYF

V gene: TRBV18
CDR3 protein: CASSPQGANEKLFF

V gene: TRBV14
CDR3 protein: CASSQGRETQYF

V gene: TRBV7-9
CDR3 protein: CASSHRVGQREYNEQFF

V gene: TRBV18
CDR3 protein: CASSPLAGTDTQYF

V gene: TRBV11-2
CDR3 protein: CASSFREKVYEQYF

V gene: TRBV28
CDR3 protein: CASSVKGLYEQYF

V gene: TRBV28
CDR3 protein: CASSWGTGGNYGYTF

V gene: TRBV28
CDR3 protein: CASSSAGTGGYEQYF

V gene: TRBV2
CDR3 protein: CASSRGGAGAYEQYF

V gene: TRBV28
CDR3 protein: CASSLQGGSYGYTF

V gene: TRBV10-3
CDR3 protein: CAISTDSPKGYTF